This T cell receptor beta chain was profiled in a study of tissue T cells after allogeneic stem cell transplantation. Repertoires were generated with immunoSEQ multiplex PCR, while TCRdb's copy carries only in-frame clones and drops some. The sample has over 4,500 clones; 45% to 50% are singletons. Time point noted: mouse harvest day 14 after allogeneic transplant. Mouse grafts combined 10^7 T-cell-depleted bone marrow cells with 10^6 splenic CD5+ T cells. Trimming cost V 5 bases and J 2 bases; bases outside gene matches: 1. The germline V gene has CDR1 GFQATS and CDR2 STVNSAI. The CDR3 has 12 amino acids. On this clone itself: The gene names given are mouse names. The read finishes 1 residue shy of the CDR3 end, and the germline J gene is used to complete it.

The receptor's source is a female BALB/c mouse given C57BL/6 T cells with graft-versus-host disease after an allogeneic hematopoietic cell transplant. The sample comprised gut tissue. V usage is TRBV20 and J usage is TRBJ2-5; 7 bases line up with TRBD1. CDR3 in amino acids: CGAYRGQDTQYF. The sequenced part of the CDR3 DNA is TGTGGTGCTTACAGGGGCCAAGACACCCAGTAC.